Below, 16 T cell receptor beta chains from the same sample are listed, as sequenced in a study of PD-1 blockade in classical Hodgkin lymphoma. Time point here: cycle 4 day 1 (C4D1), after less than seven weeks of nivolumab. All trial patients relapsed after autologous stem cell transplantation. Magnetic depletion of unwanted cells isolated CD4+ T cells from thawed PBMCs. Libraries were prepared by immunoSEQ multiplex PCR; TCRdb keeps only in-frame clonotypes and omits some of them. The repertoire holds tens of thousands of clones, with 80% to 90% as singletons. The sequencing here drew on CD4+ T cells from blood, taken before the fourth cycle of nivolumab. Every receptor here comes from a human donor with classical Hodgkin lymphoma.

The chain employs TRBV6-1 and TRBJ2-2, with TRBD2 matching over 7 bases. This CDR3 has 13 amino acids. The germline gives CDR1 MNHNS, CDR2 SASEGT. V was pared by 6 bases and J by 6 bases, with 4 bases of the junction left unmatched. CDR3 protein: CASRQTSAGELFF. The CDR3 nucleotides are TGTGCCAGCAGACAAACTAGCGCCGGGGAGCTGTTTTTT.

V usage is TRBV7-3 and J usage is TRBJ1-2; the D is unclear. Trimming removed 0 bases from V and 8 bases from J, with 10 bases in between. The CDR3 is made up of 13 amino acids. Germline lookup yields CDR1 SGHTA and CDR2 FQGTGA. This chain's CDR3 is CASSLTTFGGYTF. The CDR3 DNA follows: TGTGCCAGCAGCTTAACGACCTTTGGGGGCTACACCTTC.

The V gene is TRBV28, the J gene TRBJ2-4; D is ambiguous. This CDR3 is built from 13 residues. Germline CDR1 MDHEN, CDR2 SYDVKM. V lost 5 bases and J 4 bases, leaving 9 bases between the germline ends. The CDR3 reads CASSIRVKNIQYF. For the CDR3, the DNA is TGTGCCAGCAGTATCCGGGTAAAAAACATTCAGTACTTC.

This clone has only a few counts. The chain is built from TRBV23-1 and TRBJ1-4; TRBD1 aligns across 7 bases. TRBV23-1 is sorted into the ORF group, with uncertain function. The CDR3 totals 14 residues. The CDR3 coding sequence is TGCGCTCCCCGGTCGGGACAGAGTAATGAAAAACTGTTTTTT. This encodes CAPRSGQSNEKLFF.

J is TRBJ2-5 and V is TRBV6-5, with D unclear. This CDR3 is built from 14 residues. Trimming removed 0 bases at V and 1 base at J, with 6 bases between. From germline, CDR1 is MNHEY and CDR2 SVGAGI. As DNA, the CDR3 is TGTGCCAGCAGTTACTCGGCAACCCAAGAGACCCAGTACTTC. It encodes CASSYSATQETQYF.

This chain links TRBV21-1 with TRBJ2-7; the DNA was not used to check the table's D call, TRBD1. TRBV21-1 is recorded as a pseudogene. CDR3 length equals 14 residues. Written as DNA, the CDR3 is TGTGCCAGCAGCACCGGGACAGGGACCTACGAGCAGTACTTC. Translation gives CASSTGTGTYEQYF.

V and J are TRBV2 and TRBJ2-7; 9 nucleotides line up with TRBD2. The CDR3 runs 14 residues. CDR1 is SNHLY and CDR2 is FYNNEI in the germline V gene. V was pared by 6 bases and J by 2 bases, with 5 bases of the junction left unmatched. Here the CDR3 reads CASRGLAETYEQYF. CDR3 coding DNA: TGTGCCAGCAGGGGACTAGCCGAAACCTACGAGCAGTACTTC.

In this sample, this clone turned up once. This chain connects TRBV19 to TRBJ2-5; TRBD2 matches at 7 bases. CDR1 LNHDA and CDR2 SQIVND come from the germline V gene (reference sequence). V gave up 8 bases and J gave up 2 bases; unmatched junction bases: 8. This CDR3 is 14 amino acids long. DNA for the CDR3: TGTGCCAGTTCGGACGGGGGAGGGCAAGAGACCCAGTACTTC. It yields the protein CASSDGGGQETQYF. Looking up the rest from reference TRBV19 and TRBJ2-5 gives the full variable domain: DGGITQSPKYLFRKEGQNVTLSCEQNLNHDAMYWYRQDPGQGLRLIYYSQIVNDFQKGDIAEGYSVSREKKESFPLTVTSAQKNPTAFYLCASSDGGGQETQYFGPGTRLLVL.

The CDR3 nucleotides are TGCGCCAGCAGTCGGGACAGGGGATACAATGAGCAGTTCTTC. This encodes CASSRDRGYNEQFF. The chain has TRBV5-1 and TRBJ2-1, with 10 bases fitting TRBD1. The V gene end was trimmed by 5 bases and the J gene end by 4 bases; junction bases not matched to a gene: 3. There are 14 residues in the CDR3. Germline V lookup: CDR1 SGHRS, CDR2 YFSETQ.

V gene TRBV5-4 combines with J gene TRBJ2-5, with D perhaps matching TRBD2 (7 bases). This CDR3 contains 13 residues. The germline V gene encodes CDR1 SGHNT and CDR2 YYREEE (reference sequence). The V end was cut by 6 bases, the J end by 5 bases, with 14 bases between. CDR3 sequence reads: CASTGGLTETQYF. The CDR3, as DNA: TGTGCCAGCACCGGGGGGCTGACGGAGACCCAGTACTTC.

V gene TRBV5-1 combines with J gene TRBJ1-1, with D perhaps matching TRBD1 (5 bases). The CDR3 totals 16 residues. Germline lookup yields CDR1 SGHRS and CDR2 YFSETQ. Trimming pared 7 bases from V and 0 bases from J, leaving 19 bases between. The CDR3: CASRRGGGGMNTEAFF. CDR3 DNA sequence: TGCGCCAGCCGCCGGGGTGGGGGAGGAATGAACACTGAAGCTTTCTTT.

The CDR3 is CASSLWLAGTPRETQYF. The CDR3 DNA sequence: TGTGCCAGCAGCTTGTGGCTAGCGGGGACACCGCGAGAGACCCAGTACTTC. The V call is TRBV7-6, the J call TRBJ2-5; 9 nucleotides agree with TRBD2. CDR1 is SGHVS, CDR2 FNYEAQ, per germline. The CDR3 contains 17 residues. The junction had 12 bases not matched to a gene; V was cut back by 3 bases and J by 4 bases.

The chain combines TRBV6-5 with TRBJ2-7, with TRBD2 matching over 10 bases. CDR1 MNHEY and CDR2 SVGAGI come from the germline V gene. CDR3 length: 15 amino acids. Trimming removed 4 bases from V and 5 bases from J; junction bases left unmatched: 8. DNA of the CDR3: TGTGCCAGCAGTTCTTTAGCGGGGGGTACTAACGAGCAGTACTTC. Translation gives CASSSLAGGTNEQYF.

This clone was seen only once. The chain is built from TRBV4-1 and TRBJ2-3, with 9 bases fitting TRBD2. The CDR3 spans 18 residues. With 2 bases clipped from V and 0 bases from J, the junction kept 9 bases outside the gene matches. The germline V gene encodes CDR1 MGHRA and CDR2 YSYEKL. In DNA, the CDR3 is TGCGCCAGCAGCCAAATAGGAGTCAGCGGGGGGAGCACAGATACGCAGTATTTT. It specifies CASSQIGVSGGSTDTQYF.

The chain recombines TRBV19 with TRBJ1-5; no reliable D call. V lost 7 bases and J 2 bases, leaving 6 bases between the germline ends. The CDR3 extends over 12 amino acids. Per the germline V gene, CDR1 is LNHDA and CDR2 is SQIVND (reference sequence). The CDR3 reads CASTLGNQPQHF. The CDR3 DNA sequence: TGTGCCAGTACCTTGGGCAATCAGCCCCAGCATTTT.

The chain is built from TRBV15 and TRBJ2-7, with 12 nucleotides matching TRBD1. V lost 5 bases to trimming and J lost 6 bases; unmatched junction nucleotides: 5. The V gene's germline CDR1 is LNHNV and CDR2 YYDKDF (reference sequence). The CDR3 loop spans 14 amino acids. CDR3 residues: CATSWGQGAAEQYF. DNA of the CDR3: TGTGCCACCAGCTGGGGACAGGGGGCTGCCGAGCAGTACTTC.